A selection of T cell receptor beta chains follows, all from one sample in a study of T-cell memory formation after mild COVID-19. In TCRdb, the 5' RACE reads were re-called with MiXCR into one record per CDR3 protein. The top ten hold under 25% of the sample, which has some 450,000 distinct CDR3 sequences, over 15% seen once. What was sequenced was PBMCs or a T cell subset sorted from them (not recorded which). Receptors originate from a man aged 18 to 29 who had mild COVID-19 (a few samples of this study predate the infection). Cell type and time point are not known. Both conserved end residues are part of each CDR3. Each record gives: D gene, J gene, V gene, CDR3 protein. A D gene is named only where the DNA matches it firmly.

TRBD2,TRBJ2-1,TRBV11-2,CASSHSGGPVRGGFF
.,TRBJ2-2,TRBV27,CASRVGYANTGELFF
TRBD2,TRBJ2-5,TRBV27,CASRPLAGGPETQYF
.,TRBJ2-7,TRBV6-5,CASSPYPPGSYEQYF
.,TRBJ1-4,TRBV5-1,CASSAKQGGNEKLFF
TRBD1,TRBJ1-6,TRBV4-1,CASSPDRGQPNSPLHF
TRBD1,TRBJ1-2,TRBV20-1,CSASDSRGRRGYTF
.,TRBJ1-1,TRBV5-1,CASSLGGTANTEAFF
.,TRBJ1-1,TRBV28,CASRLYTEAFF
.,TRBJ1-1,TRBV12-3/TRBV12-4,CASRQELNTEAFF
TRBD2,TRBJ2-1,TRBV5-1,CASSPTSGYNEQFF
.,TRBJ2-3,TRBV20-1,CSAPNVLASTDTQYF
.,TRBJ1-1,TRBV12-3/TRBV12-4,CASLAVNTEAFF
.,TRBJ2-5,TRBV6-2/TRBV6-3,CASARRAQETQYF
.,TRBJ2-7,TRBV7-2,CASSVQGRQYF
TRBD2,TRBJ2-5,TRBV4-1,CASSQELAGGRETQYF
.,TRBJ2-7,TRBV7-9,CASSLALRVGSYEQYF